The clone carrying this TCR beta chain was detected only once. Its target is unknown. The sample originates from a study of cytomegalovirus exposure and HLA in healthy donors. Study-level results: A classifier reportedly called cytomegalovirus status with high sensitivity and specificity.

Germline V CDR1 and CDR2: SGHVS, FNYEAQ. The V end lost 5 bases, the J end lost 4 bases, and 3 bases lay between the germline ends. The CDR3 is 11 amino acids. Sequencing was performed with immunoSEQ multiplex PCR; in TCRdb, only in-frame clones are kept and a portion is missing. The sample has tens of thousands of clones; around 93% are singletons. The chain recombines TRBV7-6 with TRBJ2-1; unclear D gene. The material sequenced was PBMCs. The clonotype comes from a young man in good health and CMV-seronegative. The CDR3 reads CASSHYNEQFF. The DNA for the CDR3 is TGTGCCAGCAGCCATTACAATGAGCAGTTCTTC.